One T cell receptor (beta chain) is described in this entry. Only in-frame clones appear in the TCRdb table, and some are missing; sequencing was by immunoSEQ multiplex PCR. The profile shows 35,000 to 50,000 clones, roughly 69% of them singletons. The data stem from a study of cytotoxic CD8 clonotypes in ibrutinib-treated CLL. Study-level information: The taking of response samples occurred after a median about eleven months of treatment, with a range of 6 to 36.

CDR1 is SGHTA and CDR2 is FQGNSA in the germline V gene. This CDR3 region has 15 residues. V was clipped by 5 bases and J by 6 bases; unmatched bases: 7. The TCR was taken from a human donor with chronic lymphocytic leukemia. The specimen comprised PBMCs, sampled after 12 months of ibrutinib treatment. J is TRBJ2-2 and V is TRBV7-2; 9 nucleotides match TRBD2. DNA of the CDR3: TGTGCCAGCAGCATCGGACTAGCGAAAGCCGGGGAGCTGTTTTTT. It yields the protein CASSIGLAKAGELFF.